This T cell receptor beta chain was profiled in a study of blood T cell repertoires in COVID-19. The germline V gene has CDR1 KGHSH and CDR2 LQKENI. V lost 3 bases to trimming and J lost 7 bases; unmatched junction nucleotides: 8. The CDR3 loop spans 15 amino acids. This table comes from immunoSEQ multiplex PCR, and its TCRdb copy is limited to in-frame clones, with some not included. The table shows 140,000 to 150,000 clones, with roughly nine tenths occurring only once. The chain couples TRBV18 to TRBJ2-1; 8 nucleotides match TRBD1. The source is a human donor in a cohort sampled during active COVID-19. Sequences were obtained from peripheral blood. CDR3 DNA sequence: TGTGCCAGCTCACCCCGGCAGGGGGCGATTAATGAGCAGTTCTTC. Protein product: CASSPRQGAINEQFF.